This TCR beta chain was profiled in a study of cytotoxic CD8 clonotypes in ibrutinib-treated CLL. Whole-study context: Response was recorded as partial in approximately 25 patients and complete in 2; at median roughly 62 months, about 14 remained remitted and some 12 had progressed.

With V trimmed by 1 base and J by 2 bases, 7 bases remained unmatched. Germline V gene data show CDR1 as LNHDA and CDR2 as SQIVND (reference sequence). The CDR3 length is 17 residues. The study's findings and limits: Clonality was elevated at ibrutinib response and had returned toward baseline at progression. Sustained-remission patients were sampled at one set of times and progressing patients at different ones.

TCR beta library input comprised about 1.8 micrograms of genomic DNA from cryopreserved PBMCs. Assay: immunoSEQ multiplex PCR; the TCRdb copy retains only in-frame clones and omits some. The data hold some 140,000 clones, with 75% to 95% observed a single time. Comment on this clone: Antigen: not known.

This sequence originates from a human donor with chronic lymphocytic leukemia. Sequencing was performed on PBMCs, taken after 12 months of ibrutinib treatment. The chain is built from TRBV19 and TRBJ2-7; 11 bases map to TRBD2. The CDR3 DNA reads TGTGCCAGTAGTATAGTTGCCTTAGCGGGAGGGCCCTACGAGCAGTACTTC. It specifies CASSIVALAGGPYEQYF.